This T cell receptor beta chain was identified in a study of control samples from healthy donors and cancer patients (dated by TCRdb to 2018 to 2021). Receptors were amplified or captured by the immunoSEQ multiplex PCR assay. TCRdb obtained this table from immuneACCESS and retained in-frame rearrangements with V and J assigned. These tables miss some clones; where compared with another copy, unresolved V genes account for less than half of the shortfall, and the remainder is unexplained. The sample records 150,000 to 200,000 clones, around 91% of which are singletons. The ten largest clones take up over 1.2% of the sample. A remark on this clone: The antigen it recognizes is unknown. Per-base quality was not reported, and no clone a single base away is much larger than it.

V is reduced by 4 bases and J by 6 bases, leaving a spacing of 7 bases between them. The cysteine opens and the phenylalanine closes a CDR3 of 11 amino acids. This entry keeps only the CDR3 DNA: 33 bases, framed from base 1. The germline V gene gives CDR1 as KGHSH and CDR2 as LQKENI. The rearrangement combines TRBV18 with TRBJ2-7; tentative D gene TRBD2, with 6 bases matching. Sample: blood. The receptor's source is a woman in her thirties in good health. The CDR3 protein sequence reads: CASSLAVEQYF. The DNA is as follows: TGTGCCAGCTCACTAGCGGTCGAGCAGTACTTC.